What follows describes a single TCR beta chain. Its antigen is undetermined. The CDR3 has 13 amino acids. Germline CDR1 reads MNHEY; CDR2 reads SVGAGI. V lost 8 bases and J lost 5; bases outside the gene matches: 6. This entry comes from a study of vaccination effects on CD4 cells after COVID-19. Study background: Cultivation was performed at roughly 2 million PBMC per well with around 9.3 IU/ml IL-2 and roughly 9.9 ug/ml peptides added. Findings and limits, study-wide: Vaccine- and infection-induced clones showed marked clonal contraction late following vaccination. Researchers report that only 1 of 255 vaccine-induced clones in healthy vaccinees cross-reacted with common cold coronaviruses. Early post-infection timepoints were missing from the study, which also had few convalescent patients.

Assay: immunoSEQ multiplex PCR; the TCRdb copy retains only in-frame clones and omits some. The table includes more than 55,000 clones, around 73% detected once. At the end of about 10 days of culture, CD4+ T cells were isolated. Each participant received a vaccine that was either BNT162b2 or mRNA-1273, given as two doses. This specimen consisted of CD4+ T cells from PBMCs cultured without peptide, obtained after COVID-19 vaccination. V and J are TRBV6-5 and TRBJ1-5; TRBD1 agrees at 7 bases. This TCR came from a human donor who received a COVID-19 vaccine. CDR3 sequence (DNA): TGTGCCAGCCCACAGGGGCGTGATCAGCCCCAGCATTTT. This codes for CASPQGRDQPQHF.